The 26 T cell receptor beta chains below all came from one sample that was sequenced in a study of T cell responses to AZD1222 COVID-19 vaccine. Clones were sequenced by immunoSEQ multiplex PCR, and TCRdb holds only the in-frame ones, with some missing. This table has 120,000 or so clones, approximately 84% appearing once. The specimen was peripheral blood, collected on day 0 of AZD1222 vaccination. All receptors come from an adult in good health.

The chain uses TRBV19 and TRBJ1-1; D gene uncertain. Trimming took 5 bases from V and 1 from J, leaving 14 bases between them. This CDR3 has 15 amino acids. The germline V gene encodes CDR1 LNHDA and CDR2 SQIVND (reference sequence). DNA for the CDR3: TGTGCCAGTAGTGTTTTGCTGCTTGAGAACACTGAAGCTTTCTTT. It yields the protein CASSVLLLENTEAFF.

This clone was observed a handful of times. The chain combines TRBV28 with TRBJ2-1; 7 bases are shared with TRBD1. This CDR3 comprises 13 residues. Germline V gene lookup returns CDR1 MDHEN and CDR2 SYDVKM. J lost 4 bases, V lost 7 bases, and 4 bases had no gene match. The CDR3 protein is CASTRQGYNEQFF. The CDR3 coding sequence is TGTGCCAGCACTCGACAGGGATACAATGAGCAGTTCTTC.

The chain joins TRBV7-6 to TRBJ2-2, with 8 nucleotides matching TRBD2. Germline V lookup: CDR1 SGHVS, CDR2 FNYEAQ. This CDR3 comprises 16 residues. V was clipped by 5 bases and J by 1 base; unmatched bases: 6. The CDR3 sequence: CASSPLAGGNTGELFF. The CDR3 DNA reads TGTGCCAGCAGCCCCCTCGCGGGGGGGAACACCGGGGAGCTGTTTTTT.

The V and J genes are TRBV20-1 and TRBJ2-1; D gene unclear. Deletions cut 7 bases from V and 11 bases from J, with 15 bases between. The CDR3 contains 11 residues. Germline lookup yields CDR1 DFQATT and CDR2 SNEGSKA (reference sequence). DNA for the CDR3: TGCAGTGTCCTAAGGAGCTGGAAGCAGTTCTTC. Translating gives CSVLRSWKQFF.

The rearrangement joins TRBV7-9 to TRBJ2-1; 7 bases map to TRBD2. The CDR3 contains 11 residues. Germline trimming cut 4 bases from V and 9 bases from J; bases unmatched to any gene: 0. Germline V gene data show CDR1 as SEHNR and CDR2 as FQNEAQ (reference sequence). The CDR3 DNA reads TGTGCCAGCAGCTGGGGGGGTGAGCAGTTCTTC. Translation: CASSWGGEQFF. Looking up the rest from reference TRBV7-9 and TRBJ2-1 gives the full variable domain: DTGVSQNPRHKITKRGQNVTFRCDPISEHNRLYWYRQTLGQGPEFLTYFQNEAQLEKSRLLSDRFSAERPKGSFSTLEIQRTEQGDSAMYLCASSWGGEQFFGPGTRLTVL.

The rearrangement joins TRBV28 to TRBJ1-5; no firm D call. The CDR3 is 14 residues long. The germline V gene encodes CDR1 MDHEN and CDR2 SYDVKM. V lost 5 bases and J lost 2, with 10 bases in between. The CDR3 spells CASSPGLRNQPQHF. The CDR3 DNA is TGTGCCAGCAGTCCCGGACTGCGCAATCAGCCCCAGCATTTT.

V usage is TRBV13 and J usage is TRBJ2-1; perhaps TRBD1 as D (6 bases). The CDR3 extends over 13 amino acids. Between the trimmed V and J ends, which lost 3 bases and 5 bases, there was a span of 8 bases. Germline values: CDR1 PRHDT, CDR2 FYEKMQ (reference sequence). The CDR3 loop is CASSFGQNNEQFF. CDR3 sequence (DNA): TGTGCCAGCAGCTTCGGACAGAACAATGAGCAGTTCTTC.

This clone was observed a single time. The rearrangement joins TRBV20-1 to TRBJ2-7; D not certain. V gave up 5 bases and J gave up 3 bases, with 8 bases separating them. Per the germline V gene, CDR1 is DFQATT and CDR2 is SNEGSKA (reference sequence). The CDR3 is made up of 11 amino acids. CDR3: CSAPAGYEQYF. The CDR3 coding sequence is TGCAGTGCTCCAGCAGGCTACGAGCAGTACTTC.

The chain links TRBV5-1 to TRBJ1-6; D ambiguous. Germline V lookup: CDR1 SGHRS, CDR2 YFSETQ. V was clipped by 4 bases and J by 0 bases, with 11 bases between them. CDR3 size: 16 residues. CDR3 DNA: TGCGCCAGCAGCACAGCGGATAGCTCCTATAATTCACCCCTCCACTTT. Protein product: CASSTADSSYNSPLHF.

The chain employs TRBV5-1 and TRBJ2-5, with 14 bases lining up with TRBD2. Germline-derived CDR1 and CDR2 are SGHRS and YFSETQ. The CDR3 runs to 16 residues. V shed 4 bases and J 4 bases; nucleotides not matched to a gene: 6. The CDR3 sequence is CASSPGLAGGRETQYF. The CDR3 DNA reads as TGCGCCAGCAGCCCAGGACTAGCGGGAGGTCGAGAGACCCAGTACTTC.

This chain uses TRBV5-1 with TRBJ2-1; 8 bases map to TRBD1. Looked up from germline, CDR1 is SGHRS and CDR2 is YFSETQ. This CDR3 is 15 amino acids long. V was clipped by 0 bases and J by 6 bases; unmatched bases: 5. In DNA form, the CDR3 reads TGCGCCAGCAGCTTGGGGCCAGGGGGCATCAATGAGCAGTTCTTC. Translation gives CASSLGPGGINEQFF. The full variable domain, in which reference TRBV5-1 and TRBJ2-1 provide the parts outside the CDR3, is KAGVTQTPRYLIKTRGQQVTLSCSPISGHRSVSWYQQTPGQGLQFLFEYFSETQRNKGNFPGRFSGRQFSNSRSEMNVSTLELGDSALYLCASSLGPGGINEQFFGPGTRLTVL.

In this sample, this clone turned up once. The V and J genes are TRBV4-3 and TRBJ2-1, with no clear D. Germline V gene lookup returns CDR1 LGHNA and CDR2 YSLEER. The CDR3 totals 14 residues. V lost 0 bases and J lost 4, with 7 bases in between. Written as DNA, the CDR3 is TGCGCCAGCAGCCAAGATTCCCAGTACAATGAGCAGTTCTTC. This encodes CASSQDSQYNEQFF.

The chain employs TRBV7-6 and TRBJ2-7, with TRBD2 matching 7 bases. Germline CDR1 SGHVS, CDR2 FNYEAQ. The trim removed 0 bases at V and 2 bases at J, leaving 7 bases unmatched. The CDR3 sequence is 16 residues long. CDR3 sequence: CASSLAGTTSAYEQYF. The CDR3 DNA reads as TGTGCCAGCAGCTTAGCGGGGACTACCTCGGCCTACGAGCAGTACTTC.

The V and J genes are TRBV2 and TRBJ2-7; no clear D gene. The CDR3 totals 15 residues. V gave up 1 base and J gave up 2 bases, with 12 bases separating them. Germline assignment: CDR1 SNHLY and CDR2 FYNNEI. The CDR3 sequence: CASSEGSARPYEQYF. CDR3 sequence (DNA): TGTGCCAGCAGTGAAGGGTCAGCGCGTCCCTACGAGCAGTACTTC.

J is TRBJ1-3 and V is TRBV19; 9 bases are shared with TRBD1. Germline V lookup: CDR1 LNHDA, CDR2 SQIVND (reference sequence). Losses at the gene ends were 6 bases for V and 0 bases for J; bases not matched to a gene: 12. This CDR3 region has 18 residues. The CDR3 DNA reads TGTGCCAGTAGAGACCCGGGACAGGGACCCTCCTCTGGAAACACCATATATTTT. Translated: CASRDPGQGPSSGNTIYF.

This rearrangement joins TRBV30 to TRBJ1-4; D is perhaps TRBD1 (5 bases). The CDR3 extends over 14 amino acids. CDR1 and CDR2 (germline): GTSNPN, SVGIG (reference sequence). Trimming removed 0 bases at V and 7 bases at J, with 12 bases between. The CDR3 DNA sequence: TGTGCCTGGAGTGTAATGGGGGGGGGTGAAAAACTGTTTTTT. Translation gives CAWSVMGGGEKLFF.

The rearrangement links TRBV10-1 to TRBJ2-2; D remains ambiguous. Germline V gene lookup returns CDR1 WNHNN and CDR2 SYGVQD (reference sequence). Trimming stripped 7 bases from V and 4 bases from J, with 7 bases between. The CDR3 is 12 residues long. CDR3 sequence: CASTTSTGELFF. CDR3 DNA: TGCGCCAGCACCACGAGCACCGGGGAGCTGTTTTTT.

The rearrangement uses TRBV10-3 and TRBJ2-5; D unclear. From germline, CDR1 is ENHRY and CDR2 SYGVKD. The CDR3 sequence is 13 residues long. Trimming cost V 3 bases and J 0 bases, with 5 bases left between them. The CDR3 DNA reads as TGTGCCATCAGTGACAGCTACCAAGAGACCCAGTACTTC. Amino acid sequence: CAISDSYQETQYF.

This clone was recorded once. The chain links TRBV5-1 to TRBJ2-5, with D possibly called TRBD1 or TRBD2 (5 bases each). The CDR3 runs to 13 residues. The V gene lost 3 bases and the J gene lost 1 base, with 7 bases spanning the gap. Germline values: CDR1 SGHRS, CDR2 YFSETQ. The CDR3 here is CASSWGIQETQYF. CDR3 DNA: TGCGCCAGCAGCTGGGGGATCCAAGAGACCCAGTACTTC.

The chain is built from TRBV19 and TRBJ2-3; 8 nucleotides align to TRBD2. The CDR3 sequence is 16 residues long. CDR1 and CDR2 (germline): LNHDA, SQIVND (reference sequence). V lost 0 bases, J lost 2 bases, and 4 bases stayed unmatched. The CDR3, as DNA: TGTGCCAGTAGTATAGATCTACTAGCGGTCACAGATACGCAGTATTTT. Protein sequence: CASSIDLLAVTDTQYF.

The CDR3, as DNA: TGCGCCAGCAGCCAAGATGTGGGGGTTGGGGCCAACGTCCTGACTTTC. This translates into CASSQDVGVGANVLTF. The chain uses TRBV4-3 and TRBJ2-6, with D perhaps TRBD1 or TRBD2 (5 bases each). V was shortened by 0 bases and J by 3 bases, with 9 bases between the two germline ends. The CDR3 is made up of 16 amino acids. Germline CDR1 reads LGHNA; CDR2 reads YSLEER.

This clone occurred once. The chain combines TRBV4-2 with TRBJ1-1, with D unclear. Deletions cut 0 bases from V and 9 bases from J, with 8 bases between. The germline gives CDR1 LGHNA, CDR2 YNFKEQ. This CDR3 has 12 residues. The CDR3 bases are TGTGCCAGCAGCCAAGAGGATTATAAAGCTTTCTTT. Protein product: CASSQEDYKAFF.

This sequence joins TRBV28 and TRBJ1-1, with D maybe TRBD1 (5 bases). CDR1 and CDR2 from the germline V gene are MDHEN and SYDVKM. The CDR3 is 16 amino acids. Trimming took off 6 bases at V and 2 bases at J, with 19 bases between the two ends. This chain's CDR3 is CASSLSLGRRNTEAFF. CDR3 DNA: TGTGCCAGCAGCCTCTCACTGGGACGGCGAAACACTGAAGCTTTCTTT.

The chain recombines TRBV27 with TRBJ2-6; D unresolved. Germline-derived CDR1 and CDR2 are MNHEY and SMNVEV (reference sequence). Trimming shortened V by 2 bases and J by 2 bases, and 4 bases separated the two germline ends. The CDR3 covers 14 residues. CDR3 DNA sequence: TGTGCCAGCAGTTTAACAGCTGGGGCCAACGTCCTGACTTTC. This gives the protein CASSLTAGANVLTF. Based on the CDR3 plus reference TRBV27 and TRBJ2-6, the full variable domain is EAQVTQNPRYLITVTGKKLTVTCSQNMNHEYMSWYRQDPGLGLRQIYYSMNVEVTDKGDVPEGYKVSRKEKRNFPLILESPSPNQTSLYFCASSLTAGANVLTFGAGSRLTVL.

The rearrangement links TRBV7-2 to TRBJ1-5, with D perhaps TRBD1 (5 bases). The CDR3 consists of 16 residues. Germline lookup yields CDR1 SGHTA and CDR2 FQGNSA. V shed 5 bases and J shed 4 bases, with 18 bases lying between them. As DNA, the CDR3 is TGTGCCAGCAGCCCCTATTCCGGGACCGGGAATCAGCCCCAGCATTTT. Translation: CASSPYSGTGNQPQHF.

The chain carries TRBV2 and TRBJ1-4, with TRBD1 identical over 9 bases. Looked up from germline, CDR1 is SNHLY and CDR2 is FYNNEI. Losses at the gene ends were 4 bases for V and 6 bases for J; bases not matched to a gene: 6. The CDR3 runs 15 residues. CDR3 nucleotides: TGTGCCAGCAGTGGGCCCGGGACAGGGCATGAAAAACTGTTTTTT. It codes for CASSGPGTGHEKLFF.